This TCR beta chain was observed in a study of T cell repertoires in cytomegalovirus infection (dated by TCRdb to the late 2010s). As for the study more broadly: Donor HLA type was relevant to the analysis, because carriage of CMV infection together with the matching HLA type was indicated by public TCR beta signatures. The paper's findings and limits, for the study overall: The ex vivo response was dominated by HLA-C-restricted CMV-specific TCR beta clonotypes, which also provided the single most frequent clonotype in two of eight donors. In both this cohort and an independent roughly 330-donor cohort, the cumulative frequency of public TCR beta family members distinguished carriers of CMV infection plus the relevant HLA type.

This clonotype was picked up many times. Its antigen specificity is not known. No base quality information exists; no much larger clone differs at one position. V loses 6 bases of germline sequence and J loses 4 bases, and the interval between the two ends is 10 bases. Spanning cysteine to phenylalanine, the CDR3 consists of 13 amino acids. The read is trimmed to its CDR3 DNA, 39 bases read in frame from base 1. CDR1 and CDR2, looked up from the germline V gene (reference sequence), are MNHEY and SMNVEV. Instrument used: Illumina HiSeq 1500. TCRdb's own reprocessing of the public reads used fastp at Q25 and MiXCR and kept productive beta chains. Under each unique CDR3 protein, matching rows form one entry showing the most common genes and DNA. The sample includes 250,000 to 300,000 distinct CDR3 sequences, with over 15% observed a single time. The ten largest clones take up around half of the sample.

The rearrangement joined TRBV27 to TRBJ2-1; the D gene remains uncertain. What was sequenced was CD8+ T cells from PBMCs. This sequence originates from a human donor in good health (CMV status not recorded). Some clones in this sample may be carry-over from other donors' samples. Here is the DNA: TGTGCCAGCAGCTTGGGCCGATACAATGAGCAGTTCTTC. The encoded protein is CASSLGRYNEQFF.